These 13 T cell receptor beta chains share one sample of origin, sequenced in a study of shared clonotypes between healthy human individuals. TCRdb's table, derived via immunoSEQ multiplex PCR, lists solely in-frame clones and lacks some. The table shows under 2.5 million clones, with roughly 90% occurring only once. Sequencing was performed on naive CD4+ T cells from PBMCs. Indicated subset: CD45RA+ positively selected. These receptors were collected from a man aged 18-30 years in good health. Some clones in this sample may be carry-over from other donors' samples.

This chain connects TRBV29-1 to TRBJ2-7, with TRBD2 matching over 14 bases. Germline V lookup: CDR1 SQVTM, CDR2 ANQGSEA. After removal of 6 bases from V and 8 bases from J, the junction contained 9 bases not matched to a gene. The length of the CDR3 is 14 residues. Written as DNA, the CDR3 is TGCAGCGTCAAGCCGGGACTAGCGGGAGTTAAGCAGTACTTC. Translation: CSVKPGLAGVKQYF.

CDR3 nucleotides: TGCAGCGTTGGGCCCCGACTAGCGGGTAACGAGCAGTTCTTC. Translating gives CSVGPRLAGNEQFF. The V call is TRBV29-1, the J call TRBJ2-1, with 10 bases fitting TRBD2. The CDR3 totals 14 residues. V shed 4 bases, J shed 10 bases, and the junction held 10 bases outside the gene matches. The germline V gene has CDR1 SQVTM and CDR2 ANQGSEA.

The chain links TRBV2 to TRBJ2-3; D perhaps matches TRBD1 (6 bases). Germline CDR1 reads SNHLY; CDR2 reads FYNNEI. Trimming removed 6 bases from V and 4 bases from J, with 17 bases in between. This CDR3 contains 15 residues. The CDR3, as DNA: TGTGCCAGCAGGTTAGAGAGGGGGTCATCAGATACGCAGTATTTT. Residues: CASRLERGSSDTQYF.

The gene calls are TRBV28 and TRBJ1-2, with a tentative D call TRBD1 (6 bases). The V end was cut by 6 bases, the J end by 7 bases, with 21 bases between. The CDR3 runs to 15 residues. Germline CDR1 MDHEN, CDR2 SYDVKM. The CDR3 protein is CASSPPSGDHGGYTF. The CDR3 DNA sequence: TGTGCCAGCAGCCCCCCTTCAGGGGATCACGGTGGCTACACCTTC.

The genes are TRBV19 and TRBJ1-1; TRBD1 is a possible D gene (6 bases). V lost 6 bases to trimming and J lost 1 base, with 21 bases between them. The germline gives CDR1 LNHDA, CDR2 SQIVND (reference sequence). The CDR3 has 17 residues. DNA for the CDR3: TGTGCCAGTAGCGGGGGCCGGTGGGGCACGAAGAACACTGAAGCTTTCTTT. Protein: CASSGGRWGTKNTEAFF.

The chain is built from TRBV6-6 and TRBJ2-1; weak D call: TRBD1 (6 bases). Germline V gives CDR1 MNHNY, CDR2 SVGAGI (reference sequence). Trimming pared 5 bases from V and 2 bases from J, leaving 16 bases between. The CDR3 has 16 amino acids. CDR3 residues: CASSPASGTTYNEQFF. CDR3 nucleotides: TGTGCCAGCAGTCCCGCTTCCGGGACAACCTACAATGAGCAGTTCTTC.

Concerning this clone itself: Different DNA sequences within this sample yield the same CDR3. The CDR3 DNA is TGTGCCAGCAGCTTGACTAGCGGGAGGGGAGAGACCCAGTACTTC. Translated: CASSLTSGRGETQYF. The chain recombines TRBV5-4 with TRBJ2-5; 13 bases fit TRBD2. The trim removed 1 base at V and 4 bases at J, leaving 1 base unmatched. The CDR3 consists of 15 residues. CDR1 SGHNT and CDR2 YYREEE come from the germline V gene (reference sequence).

The rearrangement uses TRBV11-2 and TRBJ1-5; D gene unclear. The ends were cut back, 0 bases at V and 7 bases at J, with 7 bases in the middle. The CDR3 contains 13 residues. CDR1 and CDR2 (germline): SGHAT, FQNNGV. The CDR3: CASSLDLGQPQHF. Here the CDR3 DNA reads TGTGCCAGCAGCTTAGATCTAGGACAGCCCCAGCATTTT.

V and J are TRBV29-1 and TRBJ2-7; TRBD2 might be the D (5 bases). The CDR3 has 11 amino acids. Per germline, CDR1 SQVTM and CDR2 ANQGSEA. V was clipped by 1 base and J by 5 bases, with 6 bases between them. The CDR3 here is CSVEAGNEQYF. The CDR3 nucleotides are TGCAGCGTTGAAGCGGGGAACGAGCAGTACTTC.

The chain joins TRBV6-6 to TRBJ2-7, with 10 bases fitting TRBD2. V lost 6 bases, J lost 3 bases, and 8 bases stayed unmatched. Germline values: CDR1 MNHNY, CDR2 SVGAGI (reference sequence). The CDR3 sequence is 15 residues long. CDR3 coding DNA: TGTGCCAGCAGCCACGGGACTAGCGTAAACTACGAGCAGTACTTC. Its protein product is CASSHGTSVNYEQYF.

J is TRBJ2-1 and V is TRBV4-3; D may correspond to TRBD1 or TRBD2 (5 bases each). Per germline, CDR1 LGHNA and CDR2 YSLEER. CDR3 length: 13 amino acids. V lost 0 bases and J 12 bases, leaving 12 bases between the germline ends. The CDR3 nucleotides read TGCGCCAGCAGCCAAGAAACTGGGGGAACGCAGTTCTTC. Its protein product is CASSQETGGTQFF.

This chain joins TRBV30 and TRBJ2-6; D uncertain. From germline, CDR1 is GTSNPN and CDR2 SVGIG (reference sequence). Trimming took 5 bases from V and 0 from J, leaving 8 bases between them. The length of the CDR3 is 14 residues. As DNA, the CDR3 is TGTGCCTGGGCCCTCGGCTCTGGGGCCAACGTCCTGACTTTC. Protein: CAWALGSGANVLTF.

The V gene is TRBV5-1, the J gene TRBJ1-1; 7 nucleotides line up with TRBD1. The V segment lost 0 bases and the J segment 4 bases; nucleotides outside the gene matches: 9. Germline V gene data show CDR1 as SGHRS and CDR2 as YFSETQ. The CDR3 loop spans 16 amino acids. The CDR3 DNA reads as TGCGCCAGCAGCTTGGACCAGGGGGAAGGGGGCACTGAAGCTTTCTTT. Encoded protein: CASSLDQGEGGTEAFF. The complete variable domain, with remaining parts taken from reference TRBV5-1 and TRBJ1-1, reads KAGVTQTPRYLIKTRGQQVTLSCSPISGHRSVSWYQQTPGQGLQFLFEYFSETQRNKGNFPGRFSGRQFSNSRSEMNVSTLELGDSALYLCASSLDQGEGGTEAFFGQGTRLTVV.